This paragraph covers one T cell receptor beta chain sequence. Antigen specificity is unknown. The data stem from a study of cytomegalovirus exposure and HLA in healthy donors. Study overall: An analysis done earlier identified approximately 120 million unique TCR beta sequences from about 179 million T cells. Overall study results and limits: Some TCR beta chains (roughly 150 of them) were listed as cytomegalovirus-associated. In a later analysis, HLA-associated beta chains showed higher expansion and lower generation probabilities than comparable chains. A highly shared variant cluster was judged a likely technical artifact.

With 0 bases removed from V and 4 bases from J, the gap between germline ends came to 10 bases. The CDR3 loop spans 14 amino acids. The germline gives CDR1 SGHNT, CDR2 YYREEE (reference sequence). Primers for the PCR totalled 60 Vbeta and 13 Jbeta. Repertoires were generated with immunoSEQ multiplex PCR, while TCRdb's copy carries only in-frame clones and drops some. The sample includes about 120,000 clones, 79% of them seen just once. The source is a man in his thirties or forties in good health and CMV-seropositive. V usage is TRBV5-4 and J usage is TRBJ1-2, with D hard to call. The sequenced material came from PBMCs. The CDR3 DNA reads TGTGCCAGCAGCTTGGAGCAGGCGTCCTATGGCTACACCTTC. Translating gives CASSLEQASYGYTF.